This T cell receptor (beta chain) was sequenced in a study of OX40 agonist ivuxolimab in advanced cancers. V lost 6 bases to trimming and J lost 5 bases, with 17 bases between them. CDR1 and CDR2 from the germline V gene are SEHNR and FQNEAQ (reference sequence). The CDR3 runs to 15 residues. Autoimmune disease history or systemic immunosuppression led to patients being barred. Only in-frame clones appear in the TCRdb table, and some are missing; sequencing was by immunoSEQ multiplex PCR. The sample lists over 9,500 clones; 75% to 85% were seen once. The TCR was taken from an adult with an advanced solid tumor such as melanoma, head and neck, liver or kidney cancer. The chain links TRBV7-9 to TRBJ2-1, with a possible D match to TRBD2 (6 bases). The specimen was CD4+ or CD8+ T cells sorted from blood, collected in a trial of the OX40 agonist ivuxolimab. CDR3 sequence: CASSKKTGVNNEQFF. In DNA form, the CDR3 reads TGTGCCAGCAGTAAAAAAACGGGAGTAAACAATGAGCAGTTCTTC.